A selection of T cell receptor beta chains follows, all from one sample in a study of T-cell memory formation after mild COVID-19. TCRdb reprocessed the 5' RACE reads via MiXCR and lists one record per CDR3 protein. The sample shows thousands of distinct CDR3 sequences, around 25% of them seen only once. Sequenced input: PBMCs or a T cell subset sorted from them (not recorded which). The receptors shown here come from an adult who had mild COVID-19 (a few samples of this study predate the infection). Cell type and time point are not known. CDR3s include the opening cysteine and the closing phenylalanine or tryptophan. The order of the fields is J gene, clone size, D gene, V gene, CDR3 protein, CDR3 DNA. D genes are given only for firm matches. Clone size, where shown, is once, few, many, or a class for clones that have expanded.

TRBJ2-7 | medium-sized | NA | TRBV18 | CASSPPSDSYEQYF | TGTGCCAGCTCACCACCGTCAGACTCCTACGAGCAGTACTTC
TRBJ2-1 | NA | NA | TRBV7-6 | CASSLYGSSYNEQFF | TGTGCCAGCAGCTTGTACGGGAGCTCCTACAATGAGCAGTTCTTC
TRBJ1-4 | medium-sized | NA | TRBV5-1 | CASSRDRYNEKLFF | TGCGCCAGCAGCCGCGACAGGTATAATGAAAAACTGTTTTTT
TRBJ2-3 | medium-sized | NA | TRBV25-1 | CASRSVVTDTQYF | TGTGCCAGCAGGAGCGTTGTAACAGATACGCAGTATTTT
TRBJ2-5 | medium-sized | TRBD2 | TRBV27 | CASSLWISGGPETQYF | TGTGCCAGCAGTTTATGGATATCGGGGGGGCCGGAGACCCAGTACTTC
TRBJ2-3 | NA | TRBD2 | TRBV7-2 | CASSLEAGASTDTQYF | TGTGCCAGCAGCTTAGAAGCGGGAGCGTCCACAGATACGCAGTATTTT
TRBJ2-3 | once | NA | TRBV20-1 | CSAPTETFTDTQYF | TGCAGTGCTCCGACAGAGACTTTCACAGATACGCAGTATTTT
TRBJ1-2 | medium-sized | NA | TRBV20-1 | CSAVHGQNYGYTF | TGCAGTGCCGTCCATGGACAGAACTATGGCTACACCTTC
TRBJ2-1 | many | TRBD2 | TRBV6-1 | CASSTTGGPRVEQFF | TGTGCCAGCAGTACTACGGGGGGGCCTCGTGTTGAGCAGTTCTTC
TRBJ1-1 | many | NA | TRBV4-3 | CASSQDGKVGNTEAFF | TGCGCCAGCAGCCAAGATGGCAAAGTCGGGAACACTGAAGCTTTCTTT
TRBJ2-3 | medium-sized | TRBD1 | TRBV4-3 | CASSPRTGGYYPDTQYF | TGCGCCAGCAGCCCCCGGACAGGGGGATATTACCCAGATACGCAGTATTTT
TRBJ2-7 | medium-sized | NA | TRBV5-1 | CASSLMGDEQYF | TGCGCCAGCAGCTTGATGGGGGACGAGCAGTACTTC
TRBJ1-3 | medium-sized | NA | TRBV7-9 | CASSFGRLTVPSGNTIYF | TGTGCCAGCAGCTTCGGAAGGCTGACAGTCCCCTCTGGAAACACCATATATTTT
TRBJ1-3 | medium-sized | NA | TRBV6-5 | CASSYSGSSGNTIYF | TGTGCCAGCAGTTACTCGGGGAGCTCTGGAAACACCATATATTTT
TRBJ1-1 | medium-sized | NA | TRBV2 | CASTAEGGNTEAFF | TGTGCCAGCACAGCCGAAGGGGGGAACACTGAAGCTTTCTTT
TRBJ2-3 | medium-sized | NA | TRBV2 | CASSRGSPSTDTQYF | TGTGCCAGCAGCCGGGGTAGTCCTAGCACAGATACGCAGTATTTT
TRBJ2-2 | medium-sized | NA | TRBV12-3/TRBV12-4 | CASTLRASNTGELFF | TGTGCCAGCACCCTAAGGGCATCGAACACCGGGGAGCTGTTTTTT
TRBJ2-3 | medium-sized | TRBD1 | TRBV19 | CASSTPRQGNTDTQYF | TGTGCCAGTAGTACTCCGCGACAGGGGAATACGGATACGCAGTATTTT
TRBJ2-3 | NA | TRBD2 | TRBV4-2 | CASSQALAGGTDTQYF | TGTGCCAGCAGCCAAGCACTAGCGGGGGGTACAGATACGCAGTATTTT
TRBJ2-3 | NA | TRBD2 | TRBV7-9 | CASSSGTSGVSTDTQYF | TGTGCCAGCAGCTCCGGGACTAGCGGGGTTAGCACAGATACGCAGTATTTT
TRBJ1-2 | medium-sized | NA | TRBV5-1 | CASSSMTVRYGYTF | TGCGCCAGCAGCTCGATGACAGTTAGATATGGCTACACCTTC
TRBJ1-4 | medium-sized | TRBD1 | TRBV12-3/TRBV12-4 | CASSSDRAHEKLFF | TGTGCCAGCAGCTCGGACAGGGCTCATGAAAAACTGTTTTTT
TRBJ2-1 | many | NA | TRBV19 | CASSIGPRDEQFF | TGTGCCAGTAGTATAGGACCTCGCGATGAGCAGTTCTTC
TRBJ1-5 | medium-sized | NA | TRBV12-3/TRBV12-4 | CASSLGLLETQPQHF | TGTGCCAGCAGTTTAGGTCTCCTTGAGACTCAGCCCCAGCATTTT
TRBJ2-5 | medium-sized | TRBD1 | TRBV5-6 | CASSAPRDRDREETQYF | TGTGCCAGCAGCGCACCACGGGACCGGGACAGGGAAGAGACCCAGTACTTC
TRBJ1-1 | medium-sized | NA | TRBV30 | CAWTRNTEAFF | TGTGCCTGGACGAGGAACACTGAAGCTTTCTTT
TRBJ2-2 | NA | NA | TRBV9 | CASSVRVGELFF | TGTGCCAGCAGCGTAAGGGTCGGGGAGCTGTTTTTT
TRBJ2-1 | NA | NA | TRBV12-3/TRBV12-4 | CASSPGTINEQFF | TGTGCCAGCAGCCCTGGGACAATCAATGAGCAGTTCTTC
TRBJ2-7 | large | NA | TRBV15 | CATSRDHLYEQYF | TGTGCCACCAGCAGAGATCATCTCTACGAGCAGTACTTC